These 9 T cell receptor beta chains came from one sample sequenced in a study of CXCR3-negative and CXCR3-positive naive CD8 T cells (dated by TCRdb to the late 2010s). The sample was run on a NextSeq 550. The Human TCR Profiling Kit (MiLaboratory) was used to make UMI-labeled 5' RACE TRB cDNA libraries. Based on TCRdb reprocessing of the reads, there is one entry per CDR3 protein sequence, and DNA is missing. Per the sample table, the count is around 8,800 distinct CDR3 sequences. Together, the top ten hold about 0.93% of the sample. Material: naive CXCR3- CD8+ T cells from blood. This specimen's cell subset or site label, interpreted: CD45RO-CCR7+CD27+CD95- naive CD8+ T cells lacking CXCR3 (TNR3-). The receptors here all came from a human donor in good health. Some clones in this sample may be carry-over from other donors' samples.

The rearrangement uses TRBV7-2 and TRBJ1-5; TCRdb proposes TRBD1, but this gene call is untestable without DNA. CDR1 SGHTA and CDR2 FQGNSA come from the germline V gene. The CDR3 extends over 15 amino acids. CDR3 region: CASSGRGQSNQPQHF.

This chain joins TRBV7-6 and TRBJ2-5; TCRdb's D call, TRBD1, is unchecked because there is no DNA. This CDR3 is 15 amino acids long. Germline V gene sequence: CDR1 SGHVS, CDR2 FNYEAQ. This chain's CDR3 is CASSIRDRGEETQYF.

In terms of frequency, this clonotype is medium-sized. The chain couples TRBV5-1 to TRBJ1-1; TCRdb reports TRBD1, a call that lacks DNA to check it against. The CDR3 extends over 13 amino acids. Germline V gene sequence: CDR1 SGHRS, CDR2 YFSETQ. The CDR3: CASSNGQNTEAFF.

Judged by frequency, this clonotype is medium-sized. The chain couples TRBV28 to TRBJ1-1; the D call of TRBD1 rests on TCRdb alone, since no DNA is present to check it. This CDR3 region has 15 residues. Germline values: CDR1 MDHEN, CDR2 SYDVKM. Here the CDR3 reads CASSSTGWKNTEAFF.

The rearrangement joins TRBV6-5 to TRBJ1-1. The CDR3 totals 14 residues. Germline V gene sequence: CDR1 MNHEY, CDR2 SVGAGI. CDR3 sequence reads: CASRPGRVNTEAFF.

This clonotype ranks as medium-sized in terms of frequency. The chain joins TRBV25-1 to TRBJ1-1. The CDR3 is made up of 11 amino acids. Germline CDR1 is MGHDK and CDR2 is SYGVNS. This chain's CDR3 is CASTRNTEAFF.

The chain carries TRBV12-3 or TRBV12-4 and TRBJ1-4; there is no DNA to check the TCRdb D call of TRBD1. The length of the CDR3 is 15 residues. The CDR3 loop reads CASGSTGTGSEKLFF.

CDR3 sequence: CASSRTSGSDEQFF. This rearrangement joins TRBV18 to TRBJ2-1; without DNA, the TCRdb call of TRBD2 cannot be checked. The germline CDR1 and CDR2 sequences are KGHSH and LQKENI. The CDR3 extends over 14 amino acids.

This chain connects TRBV12-3 or TRBV12-4 to TRBJ2-1. The CDR3 extends over 12 amino acids. Here the CDR3 reads CASRYHYNEQFF.